This entry lists 26 T cell receptor beta chains sequenced from one sample in a study of response to subunit inactivated influenza vaccine. Via MiXCR, TCRdb re-called the RT-PCR reads, giving one row per CDR3 protein. The sample has 700,000 to 900,000 distinct CDR3 sequences, over 20% seen once. The source material was PBMCs from blood, sampled around 5 days after vaccination. The source is a man between 45 and 60 years old who received an inactivated influenza vaccine.

V and J are TRBV15 and TRBJ2-2, with D possibly matching TRBD1 (5 bases). The CDR3 length is 17 residues. CDR1 is LNHNV and CDR2 is YYDKDF in the germline V gene (reference sequence). V was cut by 5 bases and J by 0 bases, with 16 bases left in between. Here the CDR3 DNA reads TGTGCCACCAGCCCCGGGTATAGGACATCGAACACCGGGGAGCTGTTTTTT. The encoded protein is CATSPGYRTSNTGELFF.

This clonotype was seen ten or more times. The chain uses TRBV3-1 and TRBJ2-5; TRBD1 or TRBD2 may be the D gene (6 bases each). Germline CDR1 reads LGHDT; CDR2 reads YNNKEL (reference sequence). This CDR3 has 14 residues. Trimming left V 7 bases short and J 1 base short, with 13 bases between. This chain's CDR3 is CASTTPGAQETQYF. CDR3 nucleotide sequence: TGTGCCAGCACCACCCCGGGGGCCCAAGAGACCCAGTACTTC.

The rearrangement uses TRBV4-3 and TRBJ2-1; D might be TRBD2 (7 bases). CDR3 length: 17 amino acids. V lost 2 bases to trimming and J lost 2 bases, with 16 bases between them. Germline CDR1 LGHNA, CDR2 YSLEER. CDR3: CASSQFRGLTTYNEQFF. The CDR3 nucleotides read TGCGCCAGCAGCCAATTCAGGGGACTAACGACCTACAATGAGCAGTTCTTC.

The chain links TRBV5-1 to TRBJ2-7; D may be TRBD2 (6 bases). The germline gives CDR1 SGHRS, CDR2 YFSETQ. With 2 bases removed from V and 5 bases from J, the gap between germline ends came to 14 bases. This CDR3 has 14 amino acids. DNA for the CDR3: TGCGCCAGCAGCTTTTCCGGGGGTGGGGACGAGCAGTACTTC. Amino acid sequence: CASSFSGGGDEQYF.

This clonotype was observed many times. This chain connects TRBV9 to TRBJ2-3, with 8 positions matching TRBD2. Trimming cost V 6 bases and J 2 bases; bases outside gene matches: 8. The CDR3 is 15 amino acids. Germline V gene sequence: CDR1 SGDLS, CDR2 YYNGEE. The CDR3 protein is CASNREGRDTDTQYF. The CDR3 DNA reads TGTGCCAGCAACCGGGAGGGCAGGGACACAGATACGCAGTATTTT.

The J gene is TRBJ2-2, the V gene TRBV7-9, with no clear D. Trimming shortened V by 5 bases and J by 10 bases, and 8 bases separated the two germline ends. The CDR3 is 11 residues long. Germline assignment: CDR1 SEHNR and CDR2 FQNEAQ (reference sequence). The CDR3 DNA sequence: TGTGCCAGCAGCCCTCTCCCGGAGCTGTTTTTT. The encoded protein is CASSPLPELFF. The entire variable domain, with the rest obtained from reference TRBV7-9 and TRBJ2-2, is as follows: DTGVSQNPRHKITKRGQNVTFRCDPISEHNRLYWYRQTLGQGPEFLTYFQNEAQLEKSRLLSDRFSAERPKGSFSTLEIQRTEQGDSAMYLCASSPLPELFFGEGSRLTVL.

Comment on this clonotype: This may come from a read error, since a much larger clone is one base off. This chain's CDR3 is CASSYSRAYEQFF. The CDR3 DNA is TGTGCCAGCAGTTACTCACGGGCCTACGAGCAGTTCTTC. The rearrangement joins TRBV6-2 or TRBV6-3 to TRBJ2-7; D is uncertain. The closer fit of TRBJ2-1 to the DNA end suggests the J call may be wrong. This CDR3 region has 13 residues. Per germline, CDR1 MNHEY and CDR2 SVGEGT.

This sequence joins TRBV6-2 or TRBV6-3 and TRBJ2-7, with D tentatively TRBD1 (6 bases). There are 12 residues in the CDR3. Germline CDR1 reads MNHEY; CDR2 reads SVGEGT. Trimming took off 7 bases at V and 6 bases at J, with 13 bases between the two ends. CDR3 in amino acids: CASKRQASEQYF. In DNA form, the CDR3 reads TGTGCCAGCAAACGACAGGCGAGCGAGCAGTACTTC.

This clonotype appeared a few times. The genes are TRBV12-3 or TRBV12-4 and TRBJ2-7; 14 nucleotides line up with TRBD2. The ends lost 6 bases at V and 2 bases at J; junction bases unmatched: 3. This CDR3 has 15 residues. CDR3 sequence reads: CASRPGLAGAYEQYF. The CDR3 DNA sequence: TGTGCCAGCAGACCGGGACTAGCGGGGGCCTACGAGCAGTACTTC.

The chain is built from TRBV21-1 and TRBJ2-7. TRBV21-1 is deemed a pseudogene. The CDR3 spans 12 residues. CDR3 residues: CASSKVGSEQYF. Here the CDR3 DNA reads TGTGCCAGCAGCAAAGTCGGTTCCGAGCAGTACTTC.

In this sample, this clonotype turned up a few times. This sequence joins TRBV20-1 and TRBJ2-1; TRBD2 agrees at 12 bases. Germline V gene sequence: CDR1 DFQATT, CDR2 SNEGSKA (reference sequence). J lost 9 bases, V lost 4 bases, and 10 bases had no gene match. CDR3 length: 15 residues. This CDR3 reads CSANFGLAGSGEQFF. CDR3 coding DNA: TGCAGTGCTAATTTTGGACTAGCGGGAAGTGGTGAGCAGTTCTTC.

In DNA, the CDR3 is TGTGCCATCGGGAGGGATAGAGGCCCAGATACGCAGTATTTT. Its protein product is CAIGRDRGPDTQYF. This rearrangement joins TRBV6-2 or TRBV6-3 to TRBJ2-3; 8 nucleotides line up with TRBD2. V lost 10 bases and J lost 4; bases outside the gene matches: 10. The length of the CDR3 is 14 residues. The germline CDR1 and CDR2 sequences are MNHEY and SVGEGT.

This clonotype showed up just a few times. The CDR3 DNA reads as TGTGCCAGCAGTTACTTGAATGCGCTAGATCAGCCCCAGCATTTT. Its translation is CASSYLNALDQPQHF. The chain has TRBV6-2 or TRBV6-3 and TRBJ1-5; D is unclear. Per the germline V gene, CDR1 is MNHEY and CDR2 is SVGEGT. This CDR3 comprises 15 residues. Trimming shortened V by 1 base and J by 5 bases, and 12 bases separated the two germline ends.

The chain links TRBV29-1 to TRBJ2-5; D is ambiguous. The CDR3 covers 12 residues. The V and J ends lost 4 bases and 2 bases respectively, with 8 bases between them. Germline-derived CDR1 and CDR2 are SQVTM and ANQGSEA. Here the CDR3 reads CSVGTIQETQYF. The CDR3 coding sequence is TGCAGCGTTGGGACCATACAAGAGACCCAGTACTTC.

This clonotype appeared a few times. The gene calls are TRBV6-5 and TRBJ1-5; maybe TRBD1 (5 bases). Germline assignment: CDR1 MNHEY and CDR2 SVGAGI. V was shortened by 4 bases and J by 2 bases, with 12 bases between the two germline ends. CDR3 size: 15 residues. The chain's CDR3 is CASSSGRLGNQPQHF. As DNA, the CDR3 is TGTGCCAGCAGTTCGGGGCGCTTGGGCAATCAGCCCCAGCATTTT.

Only a few counts were recorded for this clonotype. The chain uses TRBV20-1 and TRBJ1-6, with D possibly matching TRBD1 (5 bases). The CDR3 extends over 14 amino acids. V gave up 5 bases and J gave up 10 bases, with 18 bases separating them. The germline V gene encodes CDR1 DFQATT and CDR2 SNEGSKA (reference sequence). The CDR3 coding sequence is TGCAGTGCTGGATGGGCCGGGGGAGTCTCACCCCTCCACTTT. The encoded protein is CSAGWAGGVSPLHF.

This clonotype was detected a few times. The chain has TRBV28 and TRBJ1-2, with D possibly being TRBD1 (6 bases). This CDR3 has 13 amino acids. V was clipped by 6 bases and J by 7 bases, with 15 bases between them. The germline V gene has CDR1 MDHEN and CDR2 SYDVKM. CDR3 loop: CASSRTGTAGYTF. CDR3 DNA sequence: TGTGCCAGCAGCCGCACAGGGACGGCTGGCTACACCTTC.

V gene TRBV7-2 combines with J gene TRBJ2-5, with TRBD1 identical over 7 bases. Germline CDR1 is SGHTA and CDR2 is FQGNSA. V was pared by 1 base and J by 1 base, with 3 bases of the junction left unmatched. The CDR3 consists of 15 residues. In DNA, the CDR3 is TGTGCCAGCAGCTTAGTGAAGGGGGCCCAAGAGACCCAGTACTTC. The encoded protein is CASSLVKGAQETQYF.

The genes are TRBV9 and TRBJ2-5; a possible D gene is TRBD1 (5 bases). CDR3 length: 15 amino acids. Germline CDR1 reads SGDLS; CDR2 reads YYNGEE. V lost 4 bases, J lost 5 bases, and 18 bases lay in between. DNA of the CDR3: TGTGCCAGCAGCACCGCGGAAGGGGTCCGGGAGACCCAGTACTTC. Translation: CASSTAEGVRETQYF.

The chain recombines TRBV12-3 or TRBV12-4 with TRBJ2-7, with D hard to call. V shed 3 bases and J shed 1 base, with 10 bases lying between them. The CDR3 runs 14 residues. Here the CDR3 reads CASSLARISYEQYF. The CDR3 DNA is TGTGCCAGCAGTTTGGCCAGGATATCCTACGAGCAGTACTTC.

The chain has TRBV7-9 and TRBJ1-5; 7 nucleotides match TRBD1. The CDR3 totals 15 residues. CDR1 and CDR2 (germline): SEHNR, FQNEAQ (reference sequence). With V trimmed by 5 bases and J by 0 bases, 4 bases remained unmatched. Here the CDR3 DNA reads TGTGCCAGCAGCGATTACAGGGGTAGCAATCAGCCCCAGCATTTT. Its protein is CASSDYRGSNQPQHF.

This chain joins TRBV6-2 or TRBV6-3 and TRBJ2-7, with 8 bases identical to TRBD2. Per the germline V gene, CDR1 is MNHEY and CDR2 is SVGEGT. Unmatched junction bases numbered 7, after V lost 3 bases and J lost 12 bases. The CDR3 extends over 12 amino acids. The CDR3 loop reads CASSYEGGRPYF. In DNA form, the CDR3 reads TGTGCCAGCAGTTATGAAGGCGGGAGGCCGTACTTC.

This clonotype appeared a few times. CDR3 amino acids: CASSLEWGAGELFF. The CDR3 coding sequence is TGTGCCAGCAGCTTGGAATGGGGTGCCGGGGAGCTGTTTTTT. V usage is TRBV5-6 and J usage is TRBJ2-2; D is ambiguous. Trimming took off 0 bases at V and 6 bases at J, with 9 bases between the two ends. The CDR3 extends over 14 amino acids. The germline V gene has CDR1 SGHDT and CDR2 YYEEEE.

This clonotype was counted only a few times. V gene TRBV5-1 combines with J gene TRBJ1-1, with 10 nucleotides matching TRBD1. The germline V gene encodes CDR1 SGHRS and CDR2 YFSETQ. This CDR3 has 15 residues. Trimming removed 4 bases from V and 4 bases from J; junction bases left unmatched: 7. The CDR3 is CASSPTGGQGTEAFF. CDR3 in DNA: TGCGCCAGCAGCCCGACAGGGGGCCAGGGCACTGAAGCTTTCTTT.

This sequence joins TRBV27 and TRBJ2-7; D is perhaps TRBD2 (5 bases). V was clipped by 3 bases and J by 3 bases, with 12 bases between them. Germline values: CDR1 MNHEY, CDR2 SMNVEV (reference sequence). The CDR3 has 14 amino acids. CDR3 sequence: CASSFAEGGYEQYF. CDR3 DNA sequence: TGTGCCAGCAGTTTTGCCGAAGGAGGCTACGAGCAGTACTTC.

This clonotype was observed a few times. CDR3 region: CSARSLRQGRGTQYF. In DNA form, the CDR3 reads TGCAGTGCTAGATCCCTTCGACAGGGGCGTGGGACCCAGTACTTC. The gene calls are TRBV20-1 and TRBJ2-5; 8 bases match TRBD1. CDR3 length: 15 amino acids. Germline V CDR1 and CDR2: DFQATT, SNEGSKA (reference sequence). V was clipped by 2 bases and J by 7 bases; unmatched bases: 12.